Below, one T cell receptor (beta chain) is given with its context. No antigen is known for it. The record originates from a study of blood T cells in healthy people across ages. The study, taken as a whole, reports: A roughly linear fall in TCR beta diversity per million T cells was seen with increasing age.

The authors ran a second PCR of roughly 6 to 12 cycles using a sample-barcoded 5' primer and a J-beta primer mix. A 12-random-nucleotide template-switch adaptor tagged each cDNA molecule. Using its own MiXCR run on the 5' RACE reads, TCRdb lists one record per CDR3 protein. Of approximately 690,000 distinct CDR3 sequences in the sample, roughly 43% were seen once. Germline trimming cut 9 bases from V and 6 bases from J; bases unmatched to any gene: 9. The germline V gene encodes CDR1 MNHEY and CDR2 SVGEGT. The CDR3 is 13 residues long. The receptor was derived from a man older than 75 in good health. The source material was blood. This sequence joins TRBV6-2 or TRBV6-3 and TRBJ2-3, with TRBD1 matching over 7 bases. The CDR3 sequence: CASPNRGPDTQYF. In DNA, the CDR3 is TGTGCCAGTCCAAACAGGGGCCCGGATACGCAGTATTTT.